What follows are 13 T cell receptor beta chains derived from one specimen sequenced in a study of regulatory T cells in long-lasting Graves disease. Sequencing libraries for TCR beta were prepared with iRepertoire HTBI primers and Arm-PCR of CDR3 regions. TCRdb analysed the multiplex PCR reads with MiXCR anew, one entry per CDR3 protein. The sample includes 400,000 to 500,000 distinct CDR3 sequences, 16% of them seen just once. The time point was: newly diagnosed GD, antithyroid drugs for less than 3 months. PBMC-derived RNA was used for the TCR library. These data were also reused for a study on T cells in Graves' hyperthyroidism and ophthalmopathy.

The sample here was peripheral blood mononuclear cells (PBMCs), taken at new diagnosis, from a patient treated with antithyroid drugs. The receptor set was obtained from a woman between 18 and 29 years old with Graves disease.

This clonotype occurred a few times. The CDR3 DNA reads as TGCAGTGCTACCGGACAGGGCACTGAAGCTTTCTTT. Its translation is CSATGQGTEAFF. The chain carries TRBV20-1 and TRBJ1-1, with 8 bases identical to TRBD1. Germline CDR1 reads DFQATT; CDR2 reads SNEGSKA (reference sequence). V lost 4 bases to trimming and J lost 4 bases; unmatched junction nucleotides: 2. The CDR3 is 12 amino acids.

V is TRBV7-2 and J is TRBJ2-7; D may be TRBD1 (6 bases). The V end lost 3 bases, the J end lost 4 bases, and 16 bases lay between the germline ends. This CDR3 has 15 amino acids. The germline gives CDR1 SGHTA, CDR2 FQGNSA. CDR3 coding DNA: TGTGCCAGCAGCTTTACGGGACAAACTTCGTACGAGCAGTACTTC. Amino acids: CASSFTGQTSYEQYF.

As DNA, the CDR3 is TGTGCCAGCAGTGAAGCCCCTCCGGGAAACAATGAGCAGTTCTTC. Its protein is CASSEAPPGNNEQFF. J is TRBJ2-1 and V is TRBV6-1, with a weak D call TRBD2 (5 bases). The germline V gene encodes CDR1 MNHNS and CDR2 SASEGT. V lost 0 bases and J lost 5, with 11 bases in between. CDR3 length equals 15 residues.

J is TRBJ2-3 and V is TRBV4-2, with D uncertain. Germline CDR1 is LGHNA and CDR2 is YNFKEQ. This CDR3 comprises 15 residues. V was clipped by 0 bases and J by 3 bases, with 10 bases between them. The CDR3 spells CASSQDQSKTDTQYF. DNA for the CDR3: TGTGCCAGCAGCCAAGATCAGAGCAAAACAGATACGCAGTATTTT.

In this sample, this clonotype turned up many times. The gene calls are TRBV7-8 and TRBJ2-2; unclear D gene. Germline V gives CDR1 SGHVS, CDR2 FQNEAQ. V was trimmed by 5 bases and J by 6 bases, leaving 10 bases between them. The CDR3 totals 13 residues. CDR3 residues: CASSPRLSGELFF. The CDR3 DNA sequence: TGTGCCAGCAGCCCCCGCTTGTCCGGGGAGCTGTTTTTT.

With regard to this clonotype: Given a far larger clone just one base away, this is likely a sequencing read error. The DNA for the CDR3 is TGTGCCAGCAGCTTTCCGGGACAGCAATACAATGAGCAGTACTTC. This sequence encodes CASSFPGQQYNEQYF. V and J are TRBV11-2 and TRBJ2-1, with 7 bases aligning to TRBD1. The J call may be faulty, since TRBJ2-7 better matches the DNA end. The CDR3 totals 15 residues. Germline V gives CDR1 SGHAT, CDR2 FQNNGV.

Many counts were recorded for this clonotype. J is TRBJ2-3 and V is TRBV20-1, with 9 bases matching TRBD1. V shed 1 base and J 1 base; nucleotides not matched to a gene: 3. Germline lookup yields CDR1 DFQATT and CDR2 SNEGSKA (reference sequence). This CDR3 is 15 amino acids long. The CDR3, as DNA: TGCAGTGCTAGAGGGACAGGGGCGGGCACAGATACGCAGTATTTT. The encoded protein is CSARGTGAGTDTQYF.

This clonotype was seen at least ten times. The gene calls are TRBV20-1 and TRBJ2-1, with unresolved D. The CDR3 is 12 residues long. V was cut by 6 bases and J by 1 base, with 7 bases left in between. The germline V gene has CDR1 DFQATT and CDR2 SNEGSKA (reference sequence). The CDR3 bases are TGCAGTGCCCGAGCATCCTACAATGAGCAGTTCTTC. As protein: CSARASYNEQFF.

This clonotype appeared many times. The chain couples TRBV9 to TRBJ1-3; no firm D call. The V and J ends lost 4 bases and 0 bases respectively, with 8 bases between them. Germline-derived CDR1 and CDR2 are SGDLS and YYNGEE. This CDR3 is built from 14 residues. The CDR3 DNA reads as TGTGCCAGCAGCCCCCGTAACTCTGGAAACACCATATATTTT. This codes for CASSPRNSGNTIYF.

The table lists this clonotype with a few counts. The CDR3 carries no conserved terminal phenylalanine or tryptophan, so it likely arises from a read error. The V call is TRBV7-2, the J call TRBJ2-1; 9 bases agree with TRBD2. The germline CDR1 and CDR2 sequences are SGHTA and FQGNSA. CDR3 size: 15 residues. Trimming removed 6 bases from V and 7 bases from J; junction bases left unmatched: 10. CDR3: CASSRSGREVNEQFL. DNA of the CDR3: TGTGCCAGCAGTCGTAGCGGGAGAGAAGTGAATGAGCAGTTCCTC.

Ten or more counts support this clonotype. V usage is TRBV7-2 and J usage is TRBJ2-7; 10 nucleotides match TRBD1. In germline, CDR1 is SGHTA, CDR2 FQGNSA. This CDR3 has 16 amino acids. V gave up 4 bases and J gave up 6 bases; unmatched junction bases: 12. CDR3 nucleotide sequence: TGTGCCAGCAGCTCCATCCTTAAGACAGGGGGCCCCGAGCAGTACTTC. Translation: CASSSILKTGGPEQYF.

This clonotype was observed many times. Being one base from a much bigger clone, this may be a read error. The genes are TRBV6-1 and TRBJ2-3, with 10 bases fitting TRBD2. Germline V gene data show CDR1 as MNHNS and CDR2 as SASEGT. This CDR3 has 15 residues. With 2 bases clipped from V and 2 bases from J, the junction kept 1 base outside the gene matches. The CDR3 DNA sequence: TGTGCCAGCAGTGAACTAGCGGGAGTCACAGATACGCAGTATTTT. It specifies CASSELAGVTDTQYF.

This clonotype has a handful of counts. The V call is TRBV12-3 or TRBV12-4, the J call TRBJ1-5, with D perhaps matching TRBD1 (6 bases). This CDR3 has 15 amino acids. V shed 6 bases and J shed 4 bases, with 16 bases lying between them. The DNA of the CDR3 is TGTGCCAGCAGACGAGGAGGGGGGGCTAATCAGCCCCAGCATTTT. This codes for CASRRGGGANQPQHF.